Sequencing of this T cell receptor beta chain was carried out in a study of cytomegalovirus exposure and HLA in healthy donors. This clone was seen once. The trim removed 4 bases at V and 3 bases at J, leaving 5 bases unmatched. The CDR3 loop spans 15 amino acids. The germline V gene encodes CDR1 LGHNA and CDR2 YNFKEQ. PCR amplification relied on 60 Vbeta primers (plus 13 Jbeta primers). Clones were read by immunoSEQ multiplex PCR, and TCRdb kept only the in-frame ones, dropping some. The sample carries roughly 99,000 clones, around 69% recorded once. The clonotype originates from a young man in good health and CMV-seronegative. V and J are TRBV4-2 and TRBJ2-3; 9 bases agree with TRBD1. Sequencing used PBMCs. The CDR3 sequence: CASSPGTGRTDTQYF. CDR3 coding DNA: TGTGCCAGCAGCCCCGGGACAGGGAGGACAGATACGCAGTATTTT.